Presented here are 32 T cell receptor beta chains from one specimen sequenced in a study of T cells in women clearing cervical HPV infection (dated by TCRdb to between 2018 and 2020). Libraries came from the immunoSEQ multiplex PCR assay. Not all clones reach the TCRdb copy of this immuneACCESS table, which keeps in-frame sequences only. Checked studies attribute under half of the gap to unresolved V genes and leave the rest unexplained. The sample's clone listing holds about 48,000 clones. The top ten clones comprise roughly 1.5% of the sample. Sequences were obtained from blood buffy coat. Source of these receptors: a woman aged 18 to 75 with a cervical HPV16 infection that either progressed to CIN3+ or cleared (not recorded which).

In regard to this clone: The missing CDR3 end, 3 residues past where the read stops, is filled in from the germline J gene. This sequence joins TRBV30 and TRBJ1-5, with unresolved D. Germline V CDR1 and CDR2: GTSNPN, SVGIG (reference sequence). Trimming left V 2 bases short and J 1 base short, with 3 bases between. The CDR3 extends over 12 amino acids. This CDR3 reads CAWSPSNQPQHF. CDR3 DNA, as far as it was read: TGTGCCTGGAGTCCGAGCAATCAGCCC.

With regard to this clone: The CDR3 is cut off 3 residues early in the read; its end comes from the germline J gene. The genes are TRBV15 and TRBJ1-5; no firm D call. Germline CDR1 reads LNHNV; CDR2 reads YYDKDF (reference sequence). This CDR3 is built from 14 residues. The DNA read from the CDR3 is TGTGCCACCAGCAGAGATCGGGGTTGGCATCCC. It specifies CATSRDRGWHP. The whole CDR3 sequence reads CATSRDRGWHPQHF.

In regard to this clone: Read data end 3 residues before the CDR3 end; the end is taken from the germline J gene. The V call is TRBV19, the J call TRBJ2-7; 15 bases align to TRBD2. Germline V gene data show CDR1 as LNHDA and CDR2 as SQIVND (reference sequence). This CDR3 has 16 amino acids. The V gene end was trimmed by 6 bases and the J gene end by 4 bases; junction bases not matched to a gene: 7. The chain's CDR3 is CASSHGLAGGLYEQYF. Partial CDR3 DNA: TGTGCCAGTAGCCATGGACTAGCGGGAGGGTTATACGAG. The full variable domain, its missing parts supplied by reference TRBV19 and TRBJ2-7, is DGGITQSPKYLFRKEGQNVTLSCEQNLNHDAMYWYRQDPGQGLRLIYYSQIVNDFQKGDIAEGYSVSREKKESFPLTVTSAQKNPTAFYLCASSHGLAGGLYEQYFGPGTRLTVT.

Concerning this clone: The read ends 3 residues shy of where the CDR3 ends; the end is completed using the germline J gene. The chain couples TRBV11-2 to TRBJ2-5; D is tentatively TRBD1 or TRBD2 (5 bases each). V lost 3 bases, J lost 5 bases, and 16 bases lay in between. Germline values: CDR1 SGHAT, CDR2 FQNNGV. CDR3 size: 15 residues. CDR3 sequence reads: CASSFLGGREETQYF. The covered CDR3 bases are TGTGCCAGCAGCTTCCTAGGCGGCAGGGAGGAGACC. The whole variable domain, remainder taken from reference TRBV11-2 and TRBJ2-5, is EAGVAQSPRYKIIEKRQSVAFWCNPISGHATLYWYQQILGQGPKLLIQFQNNGVVDDSQLPKDRFSAERLKGVDSTLKIQPAKLEDSAVYLCASSFLGGREETQYFGPGTRLLVL.

Of note for this clone: The sequenced fragment ends 3 residues before the CDR3 boundary, so the rest is inferred from the germline J gene. V is TRBV28 and J is TRBJ2-7; D possibly corresponds to TRBD1 (6 bases). Trimming pared 4 bases from V and 0 bases from J, leaving 10 bases between. The CDR3 contains 14 residues. CDR1 and CDR2 (germline): MDHEN, SYDVKM. CDR3 sequence: CASSSQGSSYEQYF. Incomplete CDR3 DNA: TGTGCCAGCAGTTCACAGGGAAGCTCCTACGAG.

Turning to this clone: The read ends 3 residues shy of where the CDR3 ends; the end is completed using the germline J gene. The chain is built from TRBV7-2 and TRBJ2-1; TRBD2 aligns across 7 bases. J lost 4 bases, V lost 2 bases, and 5 bases had no gene match. Germline lookup yields CDR1 SGHTA and CDR2 FQGNSA. The CDR3 length is 15 residues. The covered CDR3 bases are TGTGCCAGCAGCTTAAATCCAGCGGGGTACAATGAG. Protein product: CASSLNPAGYNE. The full CDR3 protein is CASSLNPAGYNEQFF.

In regard to this clone: The read terminates 3 residues ahead of where the CDR3 ends, so the germline J gene completes it. This chain joins TRBV5-1 and TRBJ1-2; 7 positions agree with TRBD1. After removal of 4 bases from V and 1 base from J, the junction contained 10 bases not matched to a gene. The CDR3 runs 16 residues. CDR1 and CDR2 from the germline V gene are SGHRS and YFSETQ. CDR3 DNA (partial): TGCGCCAGCAGCCTTAATACAGGGGAATTTAACTATGGC. Translated: CASSLNTGEFNYG. In full, the CDR3 is CASSLNTGEFNYGYTF.

On this clone itself: The read finishes 3 residues shy of the CDR3 end, and the germline J gene is used to complete it. This chain connects TRBV7-3 to TRBJ2-7; 9 positions match TRBD1. Germline V lookup: CDR1 SGHTA, CDR2 FQGTGA. After removal of 5 bases from V and 6 bases from J, the junction contained 5 bases not matched to a gene. The CDR3 runs 13 residues. The covered CDR3 bases are TGTGCCAGCAGCCCCCAACAGGGGGCCGAG. It yields the protein CASSPQQGAE. The whole CDR3 sequence reads CASSPQQGAEQYF.

Note on this clone: The read ends 3 residues before the CDR3 terminus; that terminus is restored from the germline J gene. This CDR3 is also generated by other DNA sequences in the sample. The V call is TRBV7-2, the J call TRBJ2-7; weak D call: TRBD1 (6 bases). The CDR3 consists of 13 residues. Trimming removed 3 bases at V and 3 bases at J, with 9 bases between. Germline V gene data show CDR1 as SGHTA and CDR2 as FQGNSA. The CDR3 DNA, read in part, is TGTGCCAGCAGCTTGAGGGGGAGCTACGAG. It codes for CASSLRGSYE. The complete CDR3 protein is CASSLRGSYEQYF.

On this clone: The sequence runs out 3 residues before the end of the CDR3; the remainder is reconstructed from the germline J gene. This rearrangement joins TRBV6-2 or TRBV6-3 to TRBJ1-5; TRBD1 matches at 7 bases. With 6 bases clipped from V and 4 bases from J, the junction kept 6 bases outside the gene matches. The CDR3 loop spans 14 amino acids. CDR1 and CDR2 from the germline V gene are MNHEY and SVGEGT. The CDR3 spells CASRQGSPNQPQHF. CDR3 DNA, as far as it was read: TGTGCCAGCAGACAGGGGTCACCTAATCAGCCC.

Concerning this clone itself: The CDR3 is cut off 3 residues early in the read; its end comes from the germline J gene. The chain combines TRBV27 with TRBJ2-1; TRBD2 aligns across 10 bases. The trim removed 3 bases at V and 4 bases at J, leaving 6 bases unmatched. The CDR3 loop spans 16 amino acids. CDR1 and CDR2 from the germline V gene are MNHEY and SMNVEV (reference sequence). This chain's CDR3 is CASSFLTSGNYNEQFF. The part of the CDR3 DNA that was read is TGTGCCAGCAGTTTCCTTACTAGCGGGAATTACAATGAG.

With regard to this clone: Read data end 3 residues before the CDR3 end; the end is taken from the germline J gene. The rearrangement joins TRBV12-3 or TRBV12-4 to TRBJ2-5; D gene uncertain. V was clipped by 6 bases and J by 0 bases, with 11 bases between them. There are 14 residues in the CDR3. The sequenced part of the CDR3 DNA is TGTGCCAGCAGATTCGGGTGGAACCAAGAGACC. It is translated as CASRFGWNQET. The complete CDR3 reads CASRFGWNQETQYF.

In regard to this clone: The sequenced fragment ends 3 residues before the CDR3 boundary, so the rest is inferred from the germline J gene. The chain combines TRBV2 with TRBJ2-3, with 8 bases that match TRBD2. Germline CDR1 is SNHLY and CDR2 is FYNNEI. Losses at the gene ends were 7 bases for V and 3 bases for J; bases not matched to a gene: 12. The CDR3 runs 16 residues. The CDR3 protein is CASNGGSSGRTDTQYF. The part of the CDR3 DNA that was read is TGTGCCAGCAATGGGGGTTCCAGCGGGAGAACAGATACG.

A word on this clone: Coverage ceases 3 residues before the CDR3 finishes, and the germline J gene fills in the end. V and J are TRBV7-8 and TRBJ2-1; 9 positions agree with TRBD1. This CDR3 region has 16 residues. J gave up 6 bases and V 3 bases, and 9 bases lay outside the gene matches. Germline CDR1 reads SGHVS; CDR2 reads FQNEAQ. The covered CDR3 bases are TGTGCCAGCAGCTTCGAGCGGGACAGGGACTTCAATGAG. Encoded protein: CASSFERDRDFNE. The entire CDR3 sequence reads CASSFERDRDFNEQFF. The full variable domain, with the rest looked up from reference TRBV7-8 and TRBJ2-1, is GAGVSQSPRYKVAKRGQDVALRCDPISGHVSLFWYQQALGQGPEFLTYFQNEAQLDKSGLPSDRFFAERPEGSVSTLKIQRTQQEDSAVYLCASSFERDRDFNEQFFGPGTRLTVL.

Points on this clone: The read halts 3 residues ahead of the CDR3 end, with the missing end drawn from the germline J gene. The V gene is TRBV19, the J gene TRBJ1-3, with 7 bases lining up with TRBD1. Germline V gene lookup returns CDR1 LNHDA and CDR2 SQIVND (reference sequence). V was clipped by 4 bases and J by 2 bases; unmatched bases: 8. The CDR3 length is 16 residues. The CDR3 reads CASSTTPGGAGNTIYF. The part of the CDR3 DNA that was read is TGTGCCAGTAGTACGACTCCAGGGGGAGCTGGAAACACC.

A remark on this clone: With the read ending 3 residues before the CDR3 end, the germline J gene is used to fill in that end. The chain couples TRBV27 to TRBJ2-3, with D unresolved. The CDR3 loop spans 12 amino acids. The V gene lost 5 bases and the J gene lost 6 bases, with 9 bases spanning the gap. Germline V lookup: CDR1 MNHEY, CDR2 SMNVEV (reference sequence). The CDR3 loop reads CASSPRWDTQYF. The sequenced part of the CDR3 DNA is TGTGCCAGCAGTCCTCGGTGGGATACG.

As for this clone: The sequence runs out 3 residues before the end of the CDR3; the remainder is reconstructed from the germline J gene. The chain links TRBV20-1 to TRBJ2-5, with D hard to call. The germline gives CDR1 DFQATT, CDR2 SNEGSKA (reference sequence). The CDR3 runs 13 residues. The germline V and J ends were trimmed by 6 bases and 4 bases, with 15 bases remaining between them. CDR3 region: CSAPRPQRETQYF. CDR3 DNA, as far as it was read: TGCAGTGCCCCGCGTCCTCAACGAGAGACC.

Comments on this clone: The read stops 3 residues short of the end of the CDR3; the missing end is completed from the germline J gene. The rearrangement links TRBV20-1 to TRBJ2-7, with 10 bases matching TRBD2. CDR3 length equals 17 residues. Trimming cost V 6 bases and J 5 bases; bases outside gene matches: 19. Germline V gene sequence: CDR1 DFQATT, CDR2 SNEGSKA (reference sequence). The CDR3 sequence is CSARLSGRLFSSDEQYF. The sequenced part of the CDR3 DNA is TGCAGTGCGAGGCTTAGCGGGAGGCTCTTTTCGAGCGACGAG.

As to this clone: With the read ending 3 residues before the CDR3 end, the germline J gene is used to fill in that end. The chain carries TRBV19 and TRBJ1-1, with 8 bases lining up with TRBD1. The germline V gene has CDR1 LNHDA and CDR2 SQIVND (reference sequence). Germline trimming cut 8 bases from V and 4 bases from J; bases unmatched to any gene: 6. This CDR3 comprises 13 residues. The DNA read from the CDR3 is TGTGCCAGTCATCAGGGGGCGCTCACTGAA. This gives the protein CASHQGALTE. The whole CDR3 protein is CASHQGALTEAFF.

Comments on this clone: The observed sequence ends 3 residues before the CDR3 terminus, with the missing tail filled in from the germline J gene. This rearrangement joins TRBV18 to TRBJ1-1; D call uncertain. Germline-derived CDR1 and CDR2 are KGHSH and LQKENI. This CDR3 contains 14 residues. Between the trimmed V and J ends, which lost 0 bases and 1 base, there was a span of 6 bases. The CDR3 bases that were read are TGTGCCAGCTCACCACCGTCAGGGAACACTGAA. Encoded protein: CASSPPSGNTE. The whole CDR3 sequence reads CASSPPSGNTEAFF.

As for this clone: Coverage ceases 3 residues before the CDR3 finishes, and the germline J gene fills in the end. The genes are TRBV11-1 and TRBJ2-7; possibly TRBD1 for D (7 bases). The germline V gene has CDR1 SGHAT and CDR2 FQDESV (reference sequence). CDR3 size: 15 residues. The V gene lost 0 bases and the J gene lost 4 bases, with 13 bases spanning the gap. The CDR3 spells CASSLASAGGYEQYF. Incomplete CDR3 DNA: TGTGCCAGCAGCTTAGCTTCGGCAGGGGGGTACGAG. The whole variable domain, filled in from reference TRBV11-1 and TRBJ2-7, reads EAEVAQSPRYKITEKSQAVAFWCDPISGHATLYWYRQILGQGPELLVQFQDESVVDDSQLPKDRFSAERLKGVDSTLKIQPAELGDSAMYLCASSLASAGGYEQYFGPGTRLTVT.

Comment on this clone: Sequencing ends 3 residues short of the CDR3 end; the germline J gene provides the rest. V is TRBV19 and J is TRBJ2-3; 7 bases are shared with TRBD2. This CDR3 is built from 14 residues. Germline V gene lookup returns CDR1 LNHDA and CDR2 SQIVND (reference sequence). J lost 2 bases, V lost 6 bases, and 5 bases had no gene match. The sequenced CDR3 bases are TGTGCCAGTAGGCCTAGCGGAAACACAGATACG. It yields the protein CASRPSGNTDT. The whole CDR3 sequence is CASRPSGNTDTQYF.

Remarks on this clone: The read terminates 3 residues before the CDR3 end, so the remaining end is supplied by the germline J gene. V usage is TRBV29-1 and J usage is TRBJ2-1, with 9 positions matching TRBD1. The germline CDR1 and CDR2 sequences are SQVTM and ANQGSEA. J gave up 4 bases and V 7 bases, and 8 bases lay outside the gene matches. The CDR3 runs to 14 residues. CDR3 loop: CSGEDRGGYNEQFF. Partial CDR3 DNA: TGCAGCGGGGAGGACAGGGGTGGATACAATGAG.

In the case of this clone: From the germline J gene comes the end of the CDR3, since the read stops 3 residues before it. The gene calls are TRBV19 and TRBJ2-7, with TRBD1 identical over 8 bases. The V gene's germline CDR1 is LNHDA and CDR2 SQIVND (reference sequence). The CDR3 contains 14 residues. V was clipped by 5 bases and J by 2 bases; unmatched bases: 5. The covered CDR3 bases are TGTGCCAGTAGTTCGACAGGGGTAACCTACGAG. Its translation: CASSSTGVTYE. Given in full, the CDR3 is CASSSTGVTYEQYF.

Comments on this clone: The CDR3 goes on 3 residues after the read ends, and that part is filled in from the germline J gene. The chain joins TRBV28 to TRBJ2-1; 11 bases are a match to TRBD2. Trimming removed 2 bases from V and 9 bases from J; junction bases left unmatched: 6. Germline V lookup: CDR1 MDHEN, CDR2 SYDVKM. This CDR3 has 15 residues. CDR3 bases read: TGTGCCAGCAGTTTAGGGACTAGCGGTTCGGGTGAG. This codes for CASSLGTSGSGE. The full CDR3 is CASSLGTSGSGEQFF.

Notes on this clone: The CDR3 extends 3 residues past the end of the read, so its final part is completed from the germline J gene. V usage is TRBV28 and J usage is TRBJ2-5; 7 bases are a match to TRBD1. The V gene's germline CDR1 is MDHEN and CDR2 SYDVKM. Trimming took 2 bases from V and 0 from J; bases not matched to a gene: 6. This CDR3 has 16 residues. CDR3 bases read: TGTGCCAGCAGTTTAGGCGCAGGGGGAAACCAAGAGACC. Translating it yields CASSLGAGGNQET. The full CDR3 protein reads CASSLGAGGNQETQYF.

Of note for this clone: The DNA ends 3 residues before the CDR3 does, and the rest of the CDR3 is filled in from the germline J gene. This chain joins TRBV5-1 and TRBJ2-3; 10 nucleotides match TRBD2. V trimming: 3 bases; J trimming: 2 bases; junction bases outside the gene matches: 3. CDR3 length equals 15 residues. Germline CDR1 SGHRS, CDR2 YFSETQ. The CDR3 reads CASSSSGSFTDTQYF. The sequenced CDR3 bases are TGCGCCAGCAGCTCTAGCGGGAGCTTCACAGATACG.

Of note for this clone: Read sequence stops 3 residues before the CDR3 end, and the germline J gene provides the missing end. This chain uses TRBV29-1 with TRBJ2-7; tentatively, D is TRBD2 (6 bases). Germline CDR1 SQVTM, CDR2 ANQGSEA. The CDR3 sequence is 13 residues long. Trimming shortened V by 4 bases and J by 2 bases, and 12 bases separated the two germline ends. The CDR3 sequence is CSVGLAGTYEQYF. CDR3 DNA (partial): TGCAGCGTTGGCTTGGCGGGGACCTACGAG.

Comment on this clone: The CDR3 end is not reached by the read, which stops 3 residues before it; the germline J gene fills it in. The rearrangement joins TRBV13 to TRBJ2-6, with 8 bases lining up with TRBD1. V lost 6 bases to trimming and J lost 0 bases; unmatched junction nucleotides: 10. Germline V gene lookup returns CDR1 PRHDT and CDR2 FYEKMQ (reference sequence). The CDR3 length is 18 residues. CDR3 bases read: TGTGCCAGCAGTTTTCGAGGGACAGGAGTCTCTGGGGCCAACGTC. This encodes CASSFRGTGVSGANV. The CDR3 in full is CASSFRGTGVSGANVLTF.

Worth noting for this clone: Read data end 3 residues before the CDR3 end; the end is taken from the germline J gene. V is TRBV11-3 and J is TRBJ1-1, with a tentative D call TRBD1 (6 bases). Trimming pared 0 bases from V and 4 bases from J, leaving 6 bases between. Germline lookup yields CDR1 SGHNT and CDR2 YENEEA. The CDR3 is made up of 13 amino acids. This chain's CDR3 is CASSLDRGTEAFF. The part of the CDR3 DNA that was read is TGTGCCAGCAGCTTAGACAGGGGCACTGAA.

In regard to this clone: Coverage ceases 3 residues before the CDR3 finishes, and the germline J gene fills in the end. The chain is built from TRBV30 and TRBJ1-2; perhaps TRBD1 as D (5 bases). The CDR3 runs to 13 residues. Trimming removed 0 bases at V and 4 bases at J, with 9 bases between. Per the germline V gene, CDR1 is GTSNPN and CDR2 is SVGIG (reference sequence). CDR3 DNA, as far as it was read: TGTGCCTGGAGTGTAGGGGCGTTCTATGGC. Translating it yields CAWSVGAFYG. The CDR3 as a whole reads CAWSVGAFYGYTF.

Turning to this clone: The read stops 3 residues short of the end of the CDR3; the missing end is completed from the germline J gene. V gene TRBV6-2 or TRBV6-3 combines with J gene TRBJ1-6, with 10 bases identical to TRBD1. The V and J ends lost 6 bases and 7 bases, in that order; junction bases with no gene match: 6. Germline V gives CDR1 MNHEY, CDR2 SVGEGT. CDR3 size: 15 residues. The sequenced CDR3 bases are TGTGCCAGCAGATCAGGGACAGGGGACAATTCACCC. Protein sequence: CASRSGTGDNSP. The CDR3 as a whole reads CASRSGTGDNSPLHF.